This T cell receptor beta chain was profiled in a study of cytomegalovirus exposure and HLA in healthy donors. The V segment lost 6 bases and the J segment 1 base; nucleotides outside the gene matches: 5. Germline CDR1 SGHAT, CDR2 FQNNGV. The CDR3 runs to 15 residues. Both 60 Vbeta primers and 13 Jbeta primers went into the PCR. Clones were sequenced by immunoSEQ multiplex PCR, and TCRdb holds only the in-frame ones, with some missing. The profile shows 150,000 to 200,000 clones, roughly 70% of them singletons. This receptor was identified in a woman aged 35 to 49 in good health and CMV-seropositive. The rearrangement joins TRBV11-2 to TRBJ2-3, with 9 bases aligning to TRBD2. What was sequenced was PBMCs. This chain's CDR3 is CASRRAGGRTDTQYF. The DNA for the CDR3 is TGTGCCAGCAGGAGAGCGGGGGGACGCACAGATACGCAGTATTTT.